Listed here are 30 T cell receptor beta chains from one sample, sequenced in a study of T cells after yellow fever vaccination. TCRdb re-called the 5' RACE reads with MiXCR, one entry per CDR3 protein. The table lists some 390,000 distinct CDR3 sequences, roughly 20% of them singletons. This sample comprised PBMCs, obtained before the yellow fever booster vaccination. The origin of the receptors is a man aged 18 to 30 who received the YFV17D yellow fever vaccine.

This clonotype was counted between two and nine times. The V gene is TRBV4-3, the J gene TRBJ1-6, with a possible D match to TRBD1 (6 bases). Trimming took 3 bases from V and 4 from J, leaving 16 bases between them. From germline, CDR1 is LGHNA and CDR2 YSLEER. The CDR3 runs to 17 residues. CDR3 sequence reads: CASSQTSGAGYNSPLHF. The CDR3 DNA follows: TGCGCCAGCAGCCAGACCTCAGGGGCTGGGTATAATTCACCCCTCCACTTT.

This clonotype came up a few times. The V and J genes are TRBV7-6 and TRBJ2-2; 12 positions match TRBD2. Germline V gene sequence: CDR1 SGHVS, CDR2 FNYEAQ. The CDR3 spans 17 residues. V lost 0 bases, J lost 4 bases, and 3 bases stayed unmatched. CDR3 sequence: CASSLALAGGLTGELFF. The CDR3 coding sequence is TGTGCCAGCAGCTTAGCCCTAGCGGGGGGGCTCACCGGGGAGCTGTTTTTT.

The rearrangement joins TRBV12-3 or TRBV12-4 to TRBJ1-5; D perhaps matches TRBD1 (5 bases). The V gene lost 5 bases and the J gene lost 13 bases, with 18 bases spanning the gap. This CDR3 contains 13 residues. DNA for the CDR3: TGTGCCAGCAGTCCTGGAGGGGACCGAAGACAGCATTTT. It specifies CASSPGGDRRQHF.

This clonotype has a handful of counts. J is TRBJ1-2 and V is TRBV4-2; possibly TRBD1 for D (5 bases). The V end was cut by 0 bases, the J end by 2 bases, with 10 bases between. CDR1 and CDR2 from the germline V gene are LGHNA and YNFKEQ. CDR3 length: 15 residues. The chain's CDR3 is CASSQERAGNYGYTF. The CDR3 region has the DNA TGTGCCAGCAGCCAAGAAAGGGCAGGGAACTATGGCTACACCTTC.

This clonotype has just a few counts. This chain's CDR3 is CASSVRQTKGYTGELFF. CDR3 coding DNA: TGTGCCAGTAGTGTTCGACAGACCAAGGGTTACACCGGGGAGCTGTTTTTT. The V call is TRBV19, the J call TRBJ2-2; a weak D match, TRBD1 (5 bases). Trimming took off 5 bases at V and 3 bases at J, with 19 bases between the two ends. CDR3 size: 17 residues. The V gene's germline CDR1 is LNHDA and CDR2 SQIVND (reference sequence).

The J gene is TRBJ2-6, the V gene TRBV7-9; D tentatively reads TRBD1 or TRBD2 (8 bases each). Germline V gene data show CDR1 as SEHNR and CDR2 as FQNEAQ (reference sequence). CDR3 length: 18 residues. V lost 6 bases and J lost 4, with 22 bases in between. This CDR3 is CASRLAAQGARGANVLTF. The CDR3 nucleotides read TGTGCCAGCAGACTAGCGGCCCAGGGGGCGCGGGGGGCCAACGTCCTGACTTTC.

This clonotype was observed a few times. The V and J genes are TRBV7-9 and TRBJ2-2; 9 positions agree with TRBD1. The CDR3 totals 17 residues. Looked up from germline, CDR1 is SEHNR and CDR2 is FQNEAQ (reference sequence). J was trimmed by 0 bases and V by 2 bases; bases with no gene match: 4. Here the CDR3 reads CASSLLTGGANTGELFF. The CDR3 bases are TGTGCCAGCAGCTTACTAACAGGGGGCGCGAACACCGGGGAGCTGTTTTTT.

The chain uses TRBV20-1 and TRBJ2-7, with D perhaps matching TRBD1 (5 bases). The CDR3 loop spans 14 amino acids. CDR1 and CDR2 from the germline V gene are DFQATT and SNEGSKA (reference sequence). V was trimmed by 3 bases and J by 2 bases, leaving 14 bases between them. The chain's CDR3 is CSARGTTVTYEQYF. The CDR3 nucleotides are TGCAGTGCTAGGGGTACGACAGTTACCTACGAGCAGTACTTC.

The CDR3: CASRYGTVGTQYF. In nucleotides, the CDR3 is TGTGCCAGCAGATACGGGACAGTTGGGACCCAGTACTTC. This rearrangement joins TRBV6-5 to TRBJ2-5; 7 positions agree with TRBD1. Germline V gives CDR1 MNHEY, CDR2 SVGAGI. J gave up 7 bases and V 6 bases, and 8 bases lay outside the gene matches. This CDR3 contains 13 residues.

This clonotype turned up a few times. The V and J genes are TRBV7-9 and TRBJ2-1; D tentatively reads TRBD1 or TRBD2 (5 bases each). Trimming cost V 1 base and J 5 bases, with 18 bases left between them. Germline V CDR1 and CDR2: SEHNR, FQNEAQ (reference sequence). The CDR3 is made up of 17 amino acids. Here the CDR3 DNA reads TGTGCCAGCAGCTTAGTCGTGTTGGGGGACGGTGACAATGAGCAGTTCTTC. Amino acids: CASSLVVLGDGDNEQFF.

This clonotype was found a few times. V usage is TRBV7-9 and J usage is TRBJ2-5, with a weak D call TRBD2 (7 bases). The CDR3 loop spans 13 amino acids. Germline CDR1 reads SEHNR; CDR2 reads FQNEAQ (reference sequence). Deletions cut 5 bases from V and 5 bases from J, with 12 bases between. The DNA of the CDR3 is TGTGCCAGCAGCGGGGCGGGGGCCGAGACCCAGTACTTC. Encoded protein: CASSGAGAETQYF.

Many counts were recorded for this clonotype. The chain carries TRBV4-3 and TRBJ2-3, with 9 positions matching TRBD2. There are 16 residues in the CDR3. J gave up 4 bases and V 0 bases, and 5 bases lay outside the gene matches. Looked up from germline, CDR1 is LGHNA and CDR2 is YSLEER. The CDR3 sequence is CASSQDLRGGADTQYF. DNA for the CDR3: TGCGCCAGCAGCCAAGATTTGCGGGGGGGCGCAGATACGCAGTATTTT.

The chain couples TRBV20-1 to TRBJ1-1; D unresolved. V lost 2 bases, J lost 1 base, and 8 bases lay in between. Per the germline V gene, CDR1 is DFQATT and CDR2 is SNEGSKA (reference sequence). CDR3 size: 13 residues. The CDR3 loop is CSARPDPNTEAFF. For the CDR3, the DNA is TGCAGTGCTAGACCAGACCCGAACACTGAAGCTTTCTTT.

There are many counts of this clonotype. The chain uses TRBV20-1 and TRBJ2-5; possibly TRBD2 for D (6 bases). Germline V gene lookup returns CDR1 DFQATT and CDR2 SNEGSKA (reference sequence). V lost 3 bases, J lost 5 bases, and 16 bases lay in between. This CDR3 spans 14 amino acids. For the CDR3, the DNA is TGCAGTGCTAGCGAATCTAGGAGGGGCGAGACCCAGTACTTC. As protein: CSASESRRGETQYF.

The chain couples TRBV19 to TRBJ2-3; 12 bases match TRBD2. Per germline, CDR1 LNHDA and CDR2 SQIVND (reference sequence). CDR3 length equals 15 residues. After removal of 8 bases from V and 0 bases from J, the junction contained 3 bases not matched to a gene. CDR3 in amino acids: CASGLAGWSTDTQYF. Written as DNA, the CDR3 is TGTGCCAGTGGACTAGCGGGGTGGAGCACAGATACGCAGTATTTT.

This chain connects TRBV20-1 to TRBJ1-6; the match to TRBD1 covers 9 bases. The CDR3 is 14 amino acids. CDR1 is DFQATT, CDR2 SNEGSKA, per germline (reference sequence). Trimming cost V 1 base and J 7 bases; bases outside gene matches: 2. CDR3 residues: CSARAGTGNSPLHF. The CDR3 nucleotides read TGCAGTGCTAGAGCCGGGACAGGGAATTCACCCCTCCACTTT.

As DNA, the CDR3 is TGTGCCAGCAGTTACTCCTGGACATCGATTAAAGGGCCCTATGGCTACACCTTC. Its protein is CASSYSWTSIKGPYGYTF. V and J are TRBV6-2 or TRBV6-3 and TRBJ1-2; maybe TRBD1 (5 bases). The CDR3 sequence is 18 residues long. In germline, CDR1 is MNHEY, CDR2 SVGEGT. V lost 0 bases and J lost 4, with 21 bases in between.

The sample holds a few counts of this clonotype. The J gene is TRBJ2-5, the V gene TRBV2; D gene uncertain. From germline, CDR1 is SNHLY and CDR2 FYNNEI. The CDR3 spans 12 residues. Trimming removed 8 bases at V and 5 bases at J, with 12 bases between. CDR3 in amino acids: CASHRIRETQYF. CDR3 in DNA: TGTGCCAGCCACAGAATCAGGGAGACCCAGTACTTC.

This clonotype came up a few times. CDR3 sequence (DNA): TGTGCCAGCAGCGTGATGGAGAAGACCCAGTACTTC. This encodes CASSVMEKTQYF. This chain joins TRBV11-2 and TRBJ2-5, with no clear D. Germline loops: CDR1 SGHAT, CDR2 FQNNGV. The germline V and J ends were trimmed by 5 bases and 6 bases, with 10 bases remaining between them. This CDR3 is built from 12 residues.

This clonotype has ten or more counts. An end of the junction does not agree with germline; a read error may underlie this. This sequence joins TRBV6-1 and TRBJ2-5; 9 bases align to TRBD2. From germline, CDR1 is MNHNS and CDR2 SASEGT. The CDR3 covers 14 residues. CDR3 in DNA: TGTGCCAGCAGTGTTGACCAAGCGGGGGGCCCCAGTAGTTTC. Residues: CASSVDQAGGPSSF.

The sample holds a few counts of this clonotype. V and J are TRBV4-3 and TRBJ1-4; D remains unclear. Germline V gene data show CDR1 as LGHNA and CDR2 as YSLEER. The CDR3 loop spans 13 amino acids. Between the trimmed V and J ends, which lost 0 bases and 10 bases, there was a span of 9 bases. CDR3 loop: CASSQDRAGKLFF. In DNA, the CDR3 is TGCGCCAGCAGCCAAGATCGGGCGGGAAAACTGTTTTTT.

This clonotype was seen a few times. V usage is TRBV5-1 and J usage is TRBJ1-3; the D is unclear. Trimming removed 1 base at V and 4 bases at J, with 12 bases between. Germline-derived CDR1 and CDR2 are SGHRS and YFSETQ. CDR3 size: 15 residues. The CDR3 region is CASSLWPGGGNTIYF. The CDR3 DNA is TGCGCCAGCAGCTTGTGGCCCGGCGGAGGAAACACCATATATTTT.

This rearrangement joins TRBV7-2 to TRBJ1-2; TRBD1 is a possible D gene (6 bases). The V end lost 0 bases, the J end lost 4 bases, and 15 bases lay between the germline ends. Germline CDR1 is SGHTA and CDR2 is FQGNSA. The CDR3 is 16 amino acids. CDR3 protein: CASSLARRTGRYGYTF. CDR3 in DNA: TGTGCCAGCAGCTTAGCCCGAAGAACAGGGCGCTATGGCTACACCTTC.

This clonotype was counted a few times. The V call is TRBV4-1, the J call TRBJ1-3; D not resolved. Germline V lookup: CDR1 MGHRA, CDR2 YSYEKL. Trimming left V 3 bases short and J 0 bases short, with 9 bases between. The CDR3 has 15 residues. DNA for the CDR3: TGCGCCAGCAGCCAGGGTGACATCTCTGGAAACACCATATATTTT. It codes for CASSQGDISGNTIYF.

The chain joins TRBV20-1 to TRBJ2-3; no firm D call. Trimming took 3 bases from V and 3 from J, leaving 7 bases between them. The germline gives CDR1 DFQATT, CDR2 SNEGSKA (reference sequence). CDR3 length: 12 amino acids. In DNA, the CDR3 is TGCAGTGCTAGCCGAACTACAGATACGCAGTATTTT. This encodes CSASRTTDTQYF.

This clonotype was seen repeatedly, ten times or more. The CDR3, as DNA: TGCGCCAGCAGCTTGATAGAGGGGCACGACGAGCAGTACTTC. This translates into CASSLIEGHDEQYF. The chain joins TRBV5-1 to TRBJ2-7; D may match TRBD1 or TRBD2 (5 bases each). Germline CDR1 reads SGHRS; CDR2 reads YFSETQ. This CDR3 region has 14 residues. V lost 1 base, J lost 5 bases, and 13 bases lay in between. Variable domain in full (rest from reference TRBV5-1 and TRBJ2-7): KAGVTQTPRYLIKTRGQQVTLSCSPISGHRSVSWYQQTPGQGLQFLFEYFSETQRNKGNFPGRFSGRQFSNSRSEMNVSTLELGDSALYLCASSLIEGHDEQYFGPGTRLTVT.

The chain combines TRBV10-3 with TRBJ1-1; D is unresolved. Trimming shortened V by 0 bases and J by 6 bases, and 14 bases separated the two germline ends. Germline CDR1 is ENHRY and CDR2 is SYGVKD. The CDR3 loop spans 15 amino acids. The CDR3 loop is CAISESKSAWAEAFF. The CDR3 region has the DNA TGTGCCATCAGTGAGTCGAAATCGGCCTGGGCTGAAGCTTTCTTT.

In this sample, this clonotype turned up many times. The genes are TRBV20-1 and TRBJ2-3; 8 nucleotides line up with TRBD2. The germline CDR1 and CDR2 sequences are DFQATT and SNEGSKA (reference sequence). The CDR3 sequence is 14 residues long. Trimming removed 6 bases from V and 5 bases from J; junction bases left unmatched: 10. The CDR3 loop is CSASAGADGDTQYF. Here the CDR3 DNA reads TGCAGTGCATCAGCGGGGGCCGACGGAGATACGCAGTATTTT.

The chain employs TRBV24-1 and TRBJ1-5; 8 nucleotides match TRBD1. Losses at the gene ends were 4 bases for V and 0 bases for J; bases not matched to a gene: 4. From germline, CDR1 is KGHDR and CDR2 SFDVKD. CDR3 size: 16 residues. CDR3 in DNA: TGTGCCACCAGTGAACGGACAGGGAGTAGCAATCAGCCCCAGCATTTT. Its protein product is CATSERTGSSNQPQHF.

This clonotype appeared a few times. This sequence joins TRBV11-2 and TRBJ2-5, with D possibly matching TRBD1 (8 bases). The V and J ends lost 1 base and 5 bases respectively, with 14 bases between them. CDR1 is SGHAT, CDR2 FQNNGV, per germline. This CDR3 is built from 15 residues. The CDR3 protein is CASSLGTGRVETQYF. For the CDR3, the DNA is TGTGCCAGCAGCTTAGGGACAGGGAGGGTGGAGACCCAGTACTTC.